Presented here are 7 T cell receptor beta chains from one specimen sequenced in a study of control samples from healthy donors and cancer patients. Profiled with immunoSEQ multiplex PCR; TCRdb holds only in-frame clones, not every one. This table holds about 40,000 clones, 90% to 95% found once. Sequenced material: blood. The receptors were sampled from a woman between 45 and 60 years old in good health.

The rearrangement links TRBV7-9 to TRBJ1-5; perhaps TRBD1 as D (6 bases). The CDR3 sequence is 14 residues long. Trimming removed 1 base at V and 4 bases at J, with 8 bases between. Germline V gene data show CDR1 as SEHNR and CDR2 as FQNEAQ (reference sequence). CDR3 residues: CASSLGTANQPQHF. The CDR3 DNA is TGTGCCAGCAGCTTAGGGACAGCAAATCAGCCCCAGCATTTT.

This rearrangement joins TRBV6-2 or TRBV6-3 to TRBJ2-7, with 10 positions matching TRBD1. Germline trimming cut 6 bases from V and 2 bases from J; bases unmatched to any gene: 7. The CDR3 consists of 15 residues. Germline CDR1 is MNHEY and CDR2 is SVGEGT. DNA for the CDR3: TGTGCCAGCAGCCGCTCGGGGACAGGGGCCTACGAGCAGTACTTC. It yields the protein CASSRSGTGAYEQYF.

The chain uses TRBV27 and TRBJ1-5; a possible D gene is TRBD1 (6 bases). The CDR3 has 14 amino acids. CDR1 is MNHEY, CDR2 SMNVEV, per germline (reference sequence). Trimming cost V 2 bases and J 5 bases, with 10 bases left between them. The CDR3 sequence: CASSLEGVDQPQHF. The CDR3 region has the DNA TGTGCCAGCAGTTTAGAGGGGGTAGATCAGCCCCAGCATTTT.

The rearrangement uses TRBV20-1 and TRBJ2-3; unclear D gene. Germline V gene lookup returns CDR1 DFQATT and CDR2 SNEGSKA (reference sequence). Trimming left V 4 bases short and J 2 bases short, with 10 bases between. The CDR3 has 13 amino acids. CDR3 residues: CSAIEGLTDTQYF. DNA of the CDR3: TGCAGTGCTATTGAAGGTCTCACAGATACGCAGTATTTT.

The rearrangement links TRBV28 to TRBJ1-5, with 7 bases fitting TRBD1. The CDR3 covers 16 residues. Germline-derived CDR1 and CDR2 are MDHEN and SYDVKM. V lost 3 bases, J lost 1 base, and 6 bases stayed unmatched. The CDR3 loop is CASSLPTGMSNQPQHF. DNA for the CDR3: TGTGCCAGCAGTTTGCCGACAGGGATGAGCAATCAGCCCCAGCATTTT. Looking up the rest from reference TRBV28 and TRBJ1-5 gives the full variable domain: DVKVTQSSRYLVKRTGEKVFLECVQDMDHENMFWYRQDPGLGLRLIYFSYDVKMKEKGDIPEGYSVSREKKERFSLILESASTNQTSMYLCASSLPTGMSNQPQHFGDGTRLSIL.

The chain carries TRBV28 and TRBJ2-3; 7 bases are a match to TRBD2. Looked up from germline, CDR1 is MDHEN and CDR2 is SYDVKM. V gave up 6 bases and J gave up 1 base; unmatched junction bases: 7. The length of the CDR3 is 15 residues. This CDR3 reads CASRDGLGGTDTQYF. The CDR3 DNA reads TGTGCCAGCAGAGACGGACTAGGAGGCACAGATACGCAGTATTTT.

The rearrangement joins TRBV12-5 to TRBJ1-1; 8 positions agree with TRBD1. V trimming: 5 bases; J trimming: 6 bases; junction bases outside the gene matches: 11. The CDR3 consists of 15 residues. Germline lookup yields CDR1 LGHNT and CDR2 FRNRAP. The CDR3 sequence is CASGPGQGWVAEAFF. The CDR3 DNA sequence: TGTGCTAGTGGTCCCGGACAGGGTTGGGTGGCTGAAGCTTTCTTT.